This T cell receptor beta chain was identified during a study of blood T cell repertoires in COVID-19. As for the study in general: Specimens from acute and convalescent COVID-19 originated in the United States, Italy and Spain. Sources were T cells, B-cell-depleted T cells, or PBMCs; the material itself was cDNA or gDNA.

Per the study methods: From reference gene primer amplification, estimates of nucleated cell counts were derived. Repertoires were generated with immunoSEQ multiplex PCR, while TCRdb's copy carries only in-frame clones and drops some. V and J calls and clone size follow that table, whereas D and trimming were derived from the DNA. Of about 65,000 clones listed, 85% to 95% are singletons. This clone was detected only a few times. This clonotype originated in a man aged 65-85 years with active COVID-19. The specimen was peripheral blood.

The CDR3, as DNA: TGTGCCAGCAGCGTAAGGTGGGAGGGCTACGAGCAGTACTTC. Its protein product is CASSVRWEGYEQYF. The chain combines TRBV9 with TRBJ2-7, with TRBD2 matching 7 bases. J gave up 3 bases and V 1 base, and 4 bases lay outside the gene matches. Germline values: CDR1 SGDLS, CDR2 YYNGEE. The CDR3 totals 14 residues.